Listed below are T cell receptor beta chains from one sample, sequenced in a study of shared clonotypes between healthy human individuals. Libraries were prepared by immunoSEQ multiplex PCR; TCRdb keeps only in-frame clonotypes and omits some of them. The sample consists of about 1 million clones, about 70% of them appearing once. The sample comprised memory CD4+ T cells sorted from blood. These receptor sequences come from a young man in good health. Both conserved end residues are part of each CDR3. A D gene is named only where the DNA matches it firmly. The size of a clone is reported for some rows only, either as once, few or many, or as a class for expanded clones.

TRBD1,TRBV28,NA,TRBJ2-1,CASSPGQGYNEQFF,TGTGCCAGCAGTCCGGGACAGGGTTACAATGAGCAGTTCTTC
TRBD1,TRBV5-1,few,TRBJ1-2,CASSLEQGYGYTF,TGCGCCAGCAGCTTGGAACAGGGGTATGGCTACACCTTC
NA,TRBV5-1,NA,TRBJ2-5,CASSPSEYGGRETQYF,TGCGCCAGCAGCCCGTCGGAATATGGGGGCCGGGAGACCCAGTACTTC
NA,TRBV11-1,few,TRBJ1-1,CASSQQGITEAFF,TGTGCCAGCAGCCAGCAGGGTATAACTGAAGCTTTCTTT
NA,TRBV29-1,once,TRBJ2-7,CSVGWQGGEQYF,TGCAGCGTTGGGTGGCAGGGGGGAGAGCAGTACTTC
NA,TRBV10-1,NA,TRBJ2-2,CASSDRSTGELFF,TGCGCCAGCAGCGACCGGAGCACCGGGGAGCTGTTTTTT
NA,TRBV14,few,TRBJ1-1,CASSQAGEAFF,TGTGCCAGCAGCCAAGCCGGTGAAGCTTTCTTT
NA,TRBV7-9,NA,TRBJ1-2,CASSLAGAAPGGYTF,TGTGCCAGCAGCTTAGCGGGGGCCGCCCCGGGCGGCTACACCTTC
NA,TRBV7-9,NA,TRBJ1-4,CASSLNVRTTNEKLFF,TGTGCCAGCAGCTTAAACGTGAGAACAACTAATGAAAAACTGTTTTTT
NA,TRBV5-6,NA,TRBJ2-5,CASSSEQTQYF,TGTGCCAGCAGCTCGGAGCAGACCCAGTACTTC
TRBD1,TRBV5-1,once,TRBJ2-7,CASSPPGQGYEQYF,TGCGCCAGCAGCCCACCGGGACAGGGGTACGAGCAGTACTTC
TRBD1,TRBV4-1,NA,TRBJ1-1,CAGSQRTTGGRTEAFF,TGCGCCGGCAGCCAACGAACTACAGGGGGTAGGACTGAAGCTTTCTTT
NA,TRBV27,NA,TRBJ2-3,CATRRASIADTQYF,TGTGCCACTCGAAGGGCGTCGATAGCAGATACGCAGTATTTT
NA,TRBV10-3,NA,TRBJ1-3,CAISESGLLINTIYF,TGTGCCATCAGTGAGTCAGGGCTTCTTATAAACACCATATATTTT
NA,TRBV30,NA,TRBJ1-5,CAWRGQGLQPQHF,TGTGCCTGGAGGGGTCAGGGGTTGCAGCCCCAGCATTTT
NA,TRBV23-1,few,TRBJ1-5,CASSQSDRWTYQPQHF,TGCGCCAGCAGTCAATCTGACCGCTGGACCTATCAGCCCCAGCATTTT
TRBD1,TRBV28,NA,TRBJ1-1,CASSSGQGLLNTEAFF,TGTGCCAGCAGTTCGGGACAGGGGCTCCTAAACACTGAAGCTTTCTTT
TRBD1,TRBV7-9,many,TRBJ2-7,CASSSLDRGREYF,TGTGCCAGCAGCTCCCTGGACAGGGGAAGAGAGTACTTC
NA,TRBV2,NA,TRBJ2-3,CASREGTSADTQYF,TGTGCCAGCAGGGAAGGGACGTCCGCAGATACGCAGTATTTT
TRBD1,TRBV4-1,NA,TRBJ1-6,CASSLDRESSEGANSPLHF,TGCGCCAGCAGCCTCGACAGGGAAAGCTCGGAAGGGGCGAATTCACCCCTCCACTTT
NA,TRBV7-2,NA,TRBJ2-5,CASSLGGEGTQYF,TGTGCCAGCAGCTTAGGGGGCGAGGGGACCCAGTACTTC
NA,TRBV5-6,few,TRBJ2-2,CASSFDGLGDTGELFF,TGTGCCAGCAGCTTCGACGGCCTTGGGGACACCGGGGAGCTGTTTTTT
NA,TRBV30,many,TRBJ1-6,CAWSVSQAYNSPLHF,TGTGCCTGGAGTGTTTCACAGGCCTATAATTCACCCCTCCACTTT
NA,TRBV5-1,NA,TRBJ2-7,CASSLQGAGAYEQYF,TGCGCCAGCAGCTTGCAGGGAGCAGGGGCCTACGAGCAGTACTTC
NA,TRBV6-6,NA,TRBJ2-7,CASSYLESEQYF,TGTGCCAGCAGTTACCTTGAGTCCGAGCAGTACTTC
NA,TRBV5-1,NA,TRBJ2-5,CASSLATGGGLGSGVGTQYF,TGCGCCAGCAGCTTGGCCACCGGAGGGGGCCTGGGGTCGGGAGTTGGGACCCAGTACTTC
NA,TRBV9,NA,TRBJ1-2,CASSREETNYGYTF,TGTGCCAGCAGTCGGGAAGAAACTAACTATGGCTACACCTTC
TRBD1,TRBV27,NA,TRBJ1-2,CASSLRGGQGGYTF,TGTGCCAGCAGTTTAAGGGGGGGACAGGGAGGCTACACCTTC
TRBD1,TRBV7-2,NA,TRBJ1-1,CASSARQGNTEAFF,TGTGCCAGCAGCGCCCGACAGGGGAACACTGAAGCTTTCTTT
NA,TRBV5-1,once,TRBJ2-5,CASSAHQETQYF,TGCGCCAGCAGCGCCCATCAAGAGACCCAGTACTTC
NA,TRBV7-2,NA,TRBJ2-1,CASSSGVYNEQFF,TGTGCCAGCAGCAGCGGCGTATACAATGAGCAGTTCTTC
TRBD1,TRBV6-6,NA,TRBJ1-1,CASRGTGASNTEAFF,TGTGCCAGCAGGGGGACAGGGGCCTCTAACACTGAAGCTTTCTTT
NA,TRBV6-6,few,TRBJ2-7,CASSYSNPYEQYF,TGTGCCAGCAGTTACTCGAACCCCTACGAGCAGTACTTC
NA,TRBV10-2,NA,TRBJ1-4,CASSEGRGYEKLFF,TGCGCCAGCAGTGAGGGCAGGGGCTATGAAAAACTGTTTTTT
NA,TRBV18,NA,TRBJ1-3,CASSPQDSISGNTIYF,TGTGCCAGCTCACCACAAGACAGCATCTCTGGAAACACCATATATTTT
TRBD1,TRBV6-5,NA,TRBJ2-7,CASSYSRAGGPYEQYF,TGTGCCAGCAGTTACTCGAGGGCAGGGGGTCCCTACGAGCAGTACTTC
NA,TRBV7-9,NA,TRBJ1-3,CASSLSGVGNTIYF,TGTGCCAGCAGCTTATCTGGGGTGGGAAACACCATATATTTT
NA,TRBV2,few,TRBJ1-6,CASRGAGNSPLHF,TGTGCCAGCAGGGGGGCAGGTAATTCACCCCTCCACTTT
NA,TRBV7-2,NA,TRBJ2-1,CASSLVFRSSYNEQFF,TGTGCCAGCAGCTTAGTGTTCCGGAGCTCCTACAATGAGCAGTTCTTC
TRBD1,TRBV4-2,NA,TRBJ1-2,CASSRWTGNYGYTF,TGTGCCAGCAGCCGGTGGACAGGTAACTATGGCTACACCTTC
TRBD2,TRBV6-5,many,TRBJ2-7,CASTPGLAYEQYF,TGTGCCAGCACTCCGGGACTAGCCTACGAGCAGTACTTC
NA,TRBV7-9,once,TRBJ2-3,CASSPLGATSTDTQYF,TGTGCCAGCAGCCCTCTGGGGGCGACTAGCACAGATACGCAGTATTTT
NA,TRBV15,few,TRBJ2-5,CATSKQQETQYF,TGTGCCACCAGCAAGCAGCAAGAGACCCAGTACTTC
NA,TRBV19,NA,TRBJ2-5,CASSIGSVQETQYF,TGTGCCAGTAGTATAGGTTCGGTCCAAGAGACCCAGTACTTC
NA,TRBV4-1,NA,TRBJ1-1,CASSQDREGRKKAEAFF,TGCGCCAGCAGCCAAGATAGGGAAGGCAGGAAAAAGGCTGAAGCTTTCTTT
TRBD1,TRBV5-1,NA,TRBJ2-7,CASSLTGNKGEQYF,TGCGCCAGCAGCCTGACAGGGAATAAGGGCGAGCAGTACTTC
NA,TRBV5-1,NA,TRBJ2-5,CASKTQRGRGETQYF,TGCGCCAGCAAGACGCAGAGAGGGAGAGGAGAGACCCAGTACTTC
NA,TRBV30,once,TRBJ1-4,CAWRGGKGEKLFF,TGTGCCTGGAGAGGAGGGAAAGGAGAAAAACTGTTTTTT
TRBD1,TRBV7-9,NA,TRBJ2-3,CASSLGQLPSTDTQYF,TGTGCCAGCAGCCTGGGACAGCTCCCTAGCACAGATACGCAGTATTTT
NA,TRBV28,NA,TRBJ2-4,CASSYTPEGGRGIQYF,TGTGCCAGCAGCTACACCCCCGAGGGGGGGCGAGGCATTCAGTACTTC
TRBD2,TRBV4-1,NA,TRBJ2-2,CASSQEIGLAGGSSGELFF,TGCGCCAGCAGCCAAGAGATTGGACTAGCGGGGGGATCGAGCGGGGAGCTGTTTTTT
NA,TRBV5-8,NA,TRBJ1-5,CASSLGVQERQPQHF,TGTGCCAGCAGCCTCGGCGTTCAAGAGCGTCAGCCCCAGCATTTT
NA,TRBV29-1,NA,TRBJ2-1,CSVDPGRSYNEQFF,TGCAGCGTTGACCCAGGTCGGTCCTACAATGAGCAGTTCTTC
NA,TRBV11-1,NA,TRBJ2-7,CASREADTYEQYF,TGTGCCAGCAGAGAGGCGGACACCTACGAGCAGTACTTC
NA,TRBV5-5,few,TRBJ2-7,CASSSKSHEQYF,TGTGCCAGCAGCTCCAAGTCCCACGAGCAGTACTTC
NA,TRBV29-1,NA,TRBJ2-2,CSAVGGANTGELFF,TGCAGCGCGGTAGGCGGAGCGAACACCGGGGAGCTGTTTTTT
NA,TRBV5-1,NA,TRBJ1-1,CASSSTVATVNTEAFF,TGCGCCAGCAGCTCAACGGTCGCCACCGTGAACACTGAAGCTTTCTTT
TRBD1,TRBV30,NA,TRBJ2-7,CAWTPKGQANYEQYF,TGTGCCTGGACGCCCAAGGGACAGGCCAACTACGAGCAGTACTTC
NA,TRBV7-2,NA,TRBJ1-2,CASSIARIGSDGYTF,TGTGCCAGCAGCATAGCGCGTATAGGGTCTGATGGCTACACCTTC